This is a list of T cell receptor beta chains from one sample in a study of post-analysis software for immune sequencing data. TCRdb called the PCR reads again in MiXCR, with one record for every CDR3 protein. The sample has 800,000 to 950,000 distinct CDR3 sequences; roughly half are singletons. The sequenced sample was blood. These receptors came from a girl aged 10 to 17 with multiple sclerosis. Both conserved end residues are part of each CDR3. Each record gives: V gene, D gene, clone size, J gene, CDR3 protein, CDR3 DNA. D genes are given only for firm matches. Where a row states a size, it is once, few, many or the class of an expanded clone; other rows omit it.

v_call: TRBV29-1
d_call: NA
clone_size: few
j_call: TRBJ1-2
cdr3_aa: CSVDVNHGLYGYTF
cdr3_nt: TGCAGCGTTGACGTAAATCACGGCCTCTATGGCTACACCTTC

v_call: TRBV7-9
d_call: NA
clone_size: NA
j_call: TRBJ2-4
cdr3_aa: CASSSRGESWINIQYF
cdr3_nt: TGTGCCAGCAGCTCCCGCGGTGAGAGTTGGATAAACATTCAGTACTTC

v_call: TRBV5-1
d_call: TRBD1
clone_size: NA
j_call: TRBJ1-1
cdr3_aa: CASSRGQLNTEAFF
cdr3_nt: TGCGCCAGCAGCAGGGGACAGTTGAACACTGAAGCTTTCTTT

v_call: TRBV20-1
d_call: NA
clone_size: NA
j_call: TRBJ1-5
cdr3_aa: CSAGRDRSNQPQHF
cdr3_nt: TGCAGTGCTGGCCGGGACCGATCTAATCAGCCCCAGCATTTT

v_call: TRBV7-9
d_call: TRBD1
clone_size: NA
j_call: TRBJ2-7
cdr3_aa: CASSEGTGGFEQYF
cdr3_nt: TGTGCCAGCAGCGAGGGGACAGGGGGATTCGAGCAGTACTTC

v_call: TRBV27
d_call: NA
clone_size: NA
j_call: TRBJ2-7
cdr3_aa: CASSTTWGRGVPLNEQYF
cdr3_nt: TGTGCCAGCAGTACGACCTGGGGCAGGGGTGTTCCACTGAATGAGCAGTACTTC

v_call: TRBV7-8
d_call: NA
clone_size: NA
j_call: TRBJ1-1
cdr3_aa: CASSPRTARNTEAFF
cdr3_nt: TGTGCCAGCAGTCCGCGTACAGCCCGAAACACTGAAGCTTTCTTT

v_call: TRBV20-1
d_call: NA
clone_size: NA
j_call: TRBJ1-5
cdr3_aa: CSARDNGESNQPQHF
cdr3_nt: TGCAGTGCTAGAGATAACGGGGAAAGCAATCAGCCCCAGCATTTT

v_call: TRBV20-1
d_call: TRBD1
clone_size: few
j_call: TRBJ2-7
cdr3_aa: CSVRTGRNEQYF
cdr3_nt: TGCAGTGTAAGGACAGGGCGGAACGAGCAGTACTTC

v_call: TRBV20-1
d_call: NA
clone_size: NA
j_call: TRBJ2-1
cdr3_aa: CSAGIYNEQFF
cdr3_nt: TGCAGTGCGGGGATTTACAATGAGCAGTTCTTC

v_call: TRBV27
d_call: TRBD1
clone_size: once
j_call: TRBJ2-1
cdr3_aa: CASSLGPGQGDNEQFF
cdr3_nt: TGTGCCAGCAGTTTAGGCCCGGGACAGGGAGACAATGAGCAGTTCTTC

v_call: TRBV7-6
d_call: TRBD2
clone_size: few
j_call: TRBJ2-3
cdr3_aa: CASSLASGGSTDTQYF
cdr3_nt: TGCGCCAGCAGCTTGGCTAGCGGGGGTTCCACAGATACGCAGTATTTT

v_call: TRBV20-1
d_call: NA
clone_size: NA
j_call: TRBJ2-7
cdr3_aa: CSARDRVMGAESQYF
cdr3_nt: TGCAGTGCTAGAGATCGTGTTATGGGCGCCGAATCGCAGTACTTC

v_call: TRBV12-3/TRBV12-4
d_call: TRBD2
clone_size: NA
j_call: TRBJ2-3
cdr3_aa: CASRPLLAGVTDTQYF
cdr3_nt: TGTGCCAGCAGACCCCTCCTAGCGGGGGTGACAGATACGCAGTATTTT

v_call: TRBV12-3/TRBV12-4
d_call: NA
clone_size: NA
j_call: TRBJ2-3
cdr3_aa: CASSLAAAARSRTDTQYF
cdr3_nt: TGTGCCAGCAGTTTAGCCGCGGCCGCGAGGTCACGCACAGATACGCAGTATTTT

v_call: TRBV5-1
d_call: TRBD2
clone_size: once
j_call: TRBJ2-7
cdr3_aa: CASRQTSGSSYEQYF
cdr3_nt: TGCGCCAGCAGACAGACTAGCGGCAGCTCCTACGAGCAGTACTTC